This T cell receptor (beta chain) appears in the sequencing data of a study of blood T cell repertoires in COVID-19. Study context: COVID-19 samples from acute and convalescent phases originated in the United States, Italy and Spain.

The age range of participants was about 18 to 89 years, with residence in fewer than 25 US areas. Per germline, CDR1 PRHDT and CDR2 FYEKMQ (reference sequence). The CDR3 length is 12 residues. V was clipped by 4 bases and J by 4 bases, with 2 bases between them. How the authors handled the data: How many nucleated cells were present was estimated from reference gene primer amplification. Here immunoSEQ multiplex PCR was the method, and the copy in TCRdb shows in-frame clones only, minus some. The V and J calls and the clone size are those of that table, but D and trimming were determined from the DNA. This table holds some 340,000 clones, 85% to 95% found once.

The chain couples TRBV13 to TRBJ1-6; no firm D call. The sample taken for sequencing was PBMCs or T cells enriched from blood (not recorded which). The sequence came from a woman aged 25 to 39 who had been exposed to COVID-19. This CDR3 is CASSSYNSPLHF. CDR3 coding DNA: TGTGCCAGCAGCTCGTATAATTCACCCCTCCACTTT.